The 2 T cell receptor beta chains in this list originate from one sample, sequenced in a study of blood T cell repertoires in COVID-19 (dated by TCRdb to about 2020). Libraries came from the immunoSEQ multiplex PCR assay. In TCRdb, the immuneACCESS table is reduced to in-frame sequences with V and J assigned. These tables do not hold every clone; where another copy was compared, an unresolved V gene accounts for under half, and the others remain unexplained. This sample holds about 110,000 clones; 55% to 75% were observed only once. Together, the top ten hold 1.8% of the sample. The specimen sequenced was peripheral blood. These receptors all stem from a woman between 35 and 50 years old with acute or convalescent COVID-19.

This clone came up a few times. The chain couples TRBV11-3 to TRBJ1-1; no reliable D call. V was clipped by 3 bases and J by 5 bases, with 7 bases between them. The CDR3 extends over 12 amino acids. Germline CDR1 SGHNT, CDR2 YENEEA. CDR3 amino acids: CASSFGETEAFF. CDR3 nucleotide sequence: TGTGCCAGCAGCTTCGGGGAGACTGAAGCTTTCTTT.

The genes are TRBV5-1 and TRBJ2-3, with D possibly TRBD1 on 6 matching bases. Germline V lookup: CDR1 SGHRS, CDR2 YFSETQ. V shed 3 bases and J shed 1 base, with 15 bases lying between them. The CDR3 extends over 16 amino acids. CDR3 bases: TGCGCCAGCAGCTCTGTCAGGGGTAGTGGCACAGATACGCAGTATTTT. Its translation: CASSSVRGSGTDTQYF. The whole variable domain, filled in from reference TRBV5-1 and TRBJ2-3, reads KAGVTQTPRYLIKTRGQQVTLSCSPISGHRSVSWYQQTPGQGLQFLFEYFSETQRNKGNFPGRFSGRQFSNSRSEMNVSTLELGDSALYLCASSSVRGSGTDTQYFGPGTRLTVL.